This TCR beta chain derives from a study of T cell responses to AZD1222 COVID-19 vaccine. The study, taken as a whole, reports: Donors were largely white British and mainly female; clonal diversity was possibly underestimated.

The method was immunoSEQ multiplex PCR; TCRdb's version includes in-frame clones alone and lacks a portion of them. This sample carries more than 70,000 clones, around 90% of them seen once, and the ten largest clones take 16%. The CDR3 is 13 residues long. Germline values: CDR1 LGHDT, CDR2 YNNKEL (reference sequence). V shed 0 bases and J shed 6 bases, with 6 bases lying between them. Comment on this clone: Its antigen is unidentified.

The chain uses TRBV3-1 (or the pseudogene TRBV3-2) and TRBJ1-5, with D unresolved. The starting material was peripheral blood, obtained on day 0 of AZD1222 vaccination. The TCR originated in an adult in good health. CDR3 sequence (DNA): TGTGCCAGCAGCCAAGATCGAACTCAGCCCCAGCATTTT. Protein sequence: CASSQDRTQPQHF.